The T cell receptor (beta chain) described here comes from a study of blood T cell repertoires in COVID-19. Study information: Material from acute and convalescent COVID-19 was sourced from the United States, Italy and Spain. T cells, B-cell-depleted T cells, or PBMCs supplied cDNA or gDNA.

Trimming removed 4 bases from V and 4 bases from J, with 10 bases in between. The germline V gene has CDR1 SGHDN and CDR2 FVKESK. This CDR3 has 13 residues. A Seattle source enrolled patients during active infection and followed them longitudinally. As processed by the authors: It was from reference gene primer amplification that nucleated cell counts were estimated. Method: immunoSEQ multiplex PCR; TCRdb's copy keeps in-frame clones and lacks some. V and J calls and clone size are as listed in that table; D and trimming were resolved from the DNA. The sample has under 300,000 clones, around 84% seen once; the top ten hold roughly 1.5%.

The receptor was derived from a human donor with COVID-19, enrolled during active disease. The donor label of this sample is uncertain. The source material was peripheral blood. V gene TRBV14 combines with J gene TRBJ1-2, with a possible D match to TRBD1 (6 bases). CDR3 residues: CASSLQGFYGYTF. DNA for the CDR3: TGTGCCAGCAGCCTACAGGGTTTCTATGGCTACACCTTC.